The 16 T cell receptor beta chains reported below all come from one sample, sequenced in a study of human T cells and chemical hapten exposure. TCRdb itself ran the RACE reads through MiXCR, one entry per CDR3 protein. The sample has some 350,000 distinct CDR3 sequences; under 8% are singletons. Documented time point: patch test 1, 2 weeks after DPC sensitization. As to treatment: therapeutic diphenylcyclopropenone sensitization with weekly scalp DPC. Sequenced here: whole blood, sampled in connection with sensitization to the hapten diphenylcyclopropenone (DPC). The receptors stem from a woman in her late teens or twenties with alopecia areata. Some clones in this sample may be carry-over from other donors' samples.

The rearrangement links TRBV12-3 or TRBV12-4 to TRBJ2-2; weak D call: TRBD1 (5 bases). The CDR3 sequence is 13 residues long. With 6 bases removed from V and 3 bases from J, the gap between germline ends came to 8 bases. CDR3 residues: CASRKQDTGELFF. The CDR3 DNA reads TGTGCCAGCAGAAAACAGGACACCGGGGAGCTGTTTTTT.

Only a few counts were recorded for this clonotype. The J gene is TRBJ1-2, the V gene TRBV4-3, with D tentatively TRBD1 (5 bases). Germline CDR1 LGHNA, CDR2 YSLEER. The CDR3 extends over 13 amino acids. V was trimmed by 0 bases and J by 11 bases, leaving 13 bases between them. The CDR3 nucleotides are TGCGCCAGCAGCCAAGAAACAGGTCGAAGGTACACCTTC. Protein product: CASSQETGRRYTF.

The chain carries TRBV20-1 and TRBJ2-7; D tentatively reads TRBD1 or TRBD2 (5 bases each). CDR1 and CDR2 (germline): DFQATT, SNEGSKA (reference sequence). This CDR3 is 14 amino acids long. V was pared by 3 bases and J by 5 bases, with 17 bases between. CDR3 DNA: TGCAGTGCTAGCTGGACGAGGGGCGGCGACGAGCAGTACTTC. Protein sequence: CSASWTRGGDEQYF.

This clonotype was observed at least ten times. V and J are TRBV5-5 and TRBJ1-1, with 7 bases lining up with TRBD1. The CDR3 has 16 residues. V lost 2 bases to trimming and J lost 6 bases; unmatched junction nucleotides: 13. Germline V gene sequence: CDR1 SGHKS, CDR2 YYEKEE (reference sequence). The CDR3 nucleotides are TGTGCCAGCAGCTTCTTCTCCCAGGGGGATAGTTCTGAAGCTTTCTTT. It is translated as CASSFFSQGDSSEAFF.

This clonotype came up many times. This chain links TRBV7-8 with TRBJ2-4; D could derive from TRBD1 or TRBD2 (5 bases each). V was clipped by 0 bases and J by 9 bases, with 24 bases between them. The CDR3 is 18 residues long. Germline V gene data show CDR1 as SGHVS and CDR2 as FQNEAQ. The CDR3 nucleotides read TGTGCCAGCAGCTTAGCGGGGATCAGGGAGCCTTCTGAGGGCATTCAGTACTTC. Protein sequence: CASSLAGIREPSEGIQYF.

This clonotype was seen only a few times. The chain is built from TRBV29-1 and TRBJ2-7, with D uncertain. The CDR3 is 11 amino acids. The germline CDR1 and CDR2 sequences are SQVTM and ANQGSEA. Deletions cut 2 bases from V and 2 bases from J, with 4 bases between. The DNA for the CDR3 is TGCAGCGTTGAACCTCCCTACGAGCAGTACTTC. This codes for CSVEPPYEQYF.

This clonotype was detected many times. V gene TRBV5-1 combines with J gene TRBJ2-5; D gene uncertain. Germline loops: CDR1 SGHRS, CDR2 YFSETQ. The CDR3 is 14 amino acids. V shed 0 bases and J shed 1 base, with 7 bases lying between them. The CDR3 sequence is CASSLDTFQETQYF. The CDR3 DNA is TGCGCCAGCAGCTTGGACACATTCCAAGAGACCCAGTACTTC. The whole variable domain, remainder taken from reference TRBV5-1 and TRBJ2-5, is KAGVTQTPRYLIKTRGQQVTLSCSPISGHRSVSWYQQTPGQGLQFLFEYFSETQRNKGNFPGRFSGRQFSNSRSEMNVSTLELGDSALYLCASSLDTFQETQYFGPGTRLLVL.

This clonotype was counted only a few times. The chain couples TRBV11-2 to TRBJ2-3; D may be TRBD2 (6 bases). The CDR3 is 17 residues long. V lost 5 bases and J 0 bases, leaving 18 bases between the germline ends. Germline V CDR1 and CDR2: SGHAT, FQNNGV. This CDR3 reads CASSTLLGGASTDTQYF. CDR3 DNA sequence: TGTGCCAGCAGCACCCTCCTCGGCGGGGCGAGCACAGATACGCAGTATTTT.

V gene TRBV4-2 combines with J gene TRBJ2-3; 8 nucleotides agree with TRBD2. V trimming: 2 bases; J trimming: 5 bases; junction bases outside the gene matches: 9. In germline, CDR1 is LGHNA, CDR2 YNFKEQ. CDR3 length: 16 amino acids. CDR3 nucleotides: TGTGCCAGCAGCCAACTTTCGAGCGGGGGCTTAGATACGCAGTATTTT. It specifies CASSQLSSGGLDTQYF.

This clonotype appeared many times. This chain joins TRBV3-1 and TRBJ2-3, with D uncertain. Germline-derived CDR1 and CDR2 are LGHDT and YNNKEL (reference sequence). CDR3 length: 15 residues. The V gene lost 5 bases and the J gene lost 7 bases, with 19 bases spanning the gap. The CDR3 protein is CASSKIGPPTYTQYF. Written as DNA, the CDR3 is TGTGCCAGCAGCAAGATCGGACCCCCGACGTATACGCAGTATTTT.

There are a few counts of this clonotype. The chain links TRBV6-6 to TRBJ1-2; 8 positions match TRBD1. Germline trimming cut 5 bases from V and 0 bases from J; bases unmatched to any gene: 14. The germline V gene has CDR1 MNHNY and CDR2 SVGAGI (reference sequence). This CDR3 spans 18 amino acids. The CDR3 coding sequence is TGTGCCAGCAGTCACCTGGGACAGGTGGTGGGCGCTAACTATGGCTACACCTTC. It translates to CASSHLGQVVGANYGYTF.

This clonotype came up many times. This chain joins TRBV4-1 and TRBJ2-5; TRBD2 agrees at 8 bases. Germline V gene sequence: CDR1 MGHRA, CDR2 YSYEKL. V was pared by 0 bases and J by 2 bases, with 11 bases of the junction left unmatched. The CDR3 covers 18 residues. The chain's CDR3 is CASSQDQGRAGGQETQYF. Here the CDR3 DNA reads TGCGCCAGCAGCCAAGATCAGGGCCGGGCGGGGGGACAAGAGACCCAGTACTTC.

The V and J genes are TRBV4-3 and TRBJ1-2; possibly TRBD1 for D (5 bases). Germline CDR1 and CDR2: LGHNA and YSLEER. The CDR3 consists of 14 residues. V was pared by 0 bases and J by 4 bases, with 9 bases between. The CDR3 DNA follows: TGCGCCAGCAGCCAAGATGACAGCTTCTATGGCTACACCTTC. It yields the protein CASSQDDSFYGYTF.

This clonotype was counted many times. V and J are TRBV6-5 and TRBJ2-3; D is uncertain. V was shortened by 7 bases and J by 1 base, with 6 bases between the two germline ends. Germline CDR1 is MNHEY and CDR2 is SVGAGI. The CDR3 is 12 amino acids. This chain's CDR3 is CASKGGTDTQYF. CDR3 DNA: TGTGCCAGCAAGGGTGGCACAGATACGCAGTATTTT.

This clonotype appeared a few times. The gene calls are TRBV4-1 and TRBJ1-5, with 7 bases fitting TRBD1. CDR3 length: 20 residues. From germline, CDR1 is MGHRA and CDR2 YSYEKL. Trimming cost V 4 bases and J 1 base; bases outside gene matches: 19. The DNA for the CDR3 is TGCGCCAGCAGCCGAGCCTTCAGACAGGGAGGGGGCCCCAGCAATCAGCCCCAGCATTTT. It specifies CASSRAFRQGGGPSNQPQHF.

This clonotype was detected many times. The chain has TRBV5-1 and TRBJ1-5; unclear D gene. Trimming cost V 0 bases and J 1 base, with 8 bases left between them. Germline V gene data show CDR1 as SGHRS and CDR2 as YFSETQ. The CDR3 consists of 15 residues. The CDR3 region is CASSLEGLSNQPQHF. The CDR3 DNA reads as TGCGCCAGCAGCTTGGAAGGGCTCAGCAATCAGCCCCAGCATTTT.